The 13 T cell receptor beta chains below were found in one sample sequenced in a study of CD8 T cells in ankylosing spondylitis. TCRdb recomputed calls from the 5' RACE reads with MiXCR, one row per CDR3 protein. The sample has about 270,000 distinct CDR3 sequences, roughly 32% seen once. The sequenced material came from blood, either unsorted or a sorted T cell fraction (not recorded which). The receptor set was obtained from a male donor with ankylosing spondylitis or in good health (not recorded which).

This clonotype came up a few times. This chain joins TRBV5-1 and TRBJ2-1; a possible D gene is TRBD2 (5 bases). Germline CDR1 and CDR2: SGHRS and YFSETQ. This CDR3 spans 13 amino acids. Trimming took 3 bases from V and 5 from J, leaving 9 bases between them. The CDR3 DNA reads TGCGCCAGCAGCTCCCCCGGGGACAATGAGCAGTTCTTC. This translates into CASSSPGDNEQFF.

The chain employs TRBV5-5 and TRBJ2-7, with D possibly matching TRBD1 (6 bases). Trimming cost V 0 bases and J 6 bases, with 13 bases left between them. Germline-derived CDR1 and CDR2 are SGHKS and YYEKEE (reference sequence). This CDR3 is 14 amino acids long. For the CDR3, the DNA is TGTGCCAGCAGCTTGGTCAGGGGCCGACGCGAGCAGTACTTC. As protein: CASSLVRGRREQYF.

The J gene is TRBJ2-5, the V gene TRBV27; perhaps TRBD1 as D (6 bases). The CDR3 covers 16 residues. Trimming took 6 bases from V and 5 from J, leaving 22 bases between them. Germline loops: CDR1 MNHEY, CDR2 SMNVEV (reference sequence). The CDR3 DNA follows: TGTGCCAGCAGCTCCAGCCCGTCCAACAGGGTGGAGACCCAGTACTTC. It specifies CASSSSPSNRVETQYF.

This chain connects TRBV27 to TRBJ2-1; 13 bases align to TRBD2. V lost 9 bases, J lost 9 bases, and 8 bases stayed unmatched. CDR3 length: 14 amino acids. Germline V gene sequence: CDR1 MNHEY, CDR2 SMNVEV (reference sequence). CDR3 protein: CASALAGGPAEQFF. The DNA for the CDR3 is TGTGCCAGTGCACTAGCGGGGGGGCCCGCTGAGCAGTTCTTC.

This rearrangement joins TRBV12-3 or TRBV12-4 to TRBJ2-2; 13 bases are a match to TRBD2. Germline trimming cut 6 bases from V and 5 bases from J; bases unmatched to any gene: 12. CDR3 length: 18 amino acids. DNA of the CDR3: TGTGCCAGCAGAAAGGGACTAGCGGGGCCCACGGGGACCGGGGAGCTGTTTTTT. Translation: CASRKGLAGPTGTGELFF.

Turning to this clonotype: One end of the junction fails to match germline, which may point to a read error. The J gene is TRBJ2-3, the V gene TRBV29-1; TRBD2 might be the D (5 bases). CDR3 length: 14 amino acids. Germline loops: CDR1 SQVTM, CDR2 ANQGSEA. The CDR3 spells CTSSEEMGTNTQYF. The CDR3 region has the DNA TGCACCAGTTCGGAGGAGATGGGCACAAATACGCAGTATTTT.

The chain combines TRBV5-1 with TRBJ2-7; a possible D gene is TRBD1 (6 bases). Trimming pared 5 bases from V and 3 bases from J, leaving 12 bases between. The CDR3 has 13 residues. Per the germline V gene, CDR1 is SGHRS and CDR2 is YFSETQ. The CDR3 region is CASRSRTDYEQYF. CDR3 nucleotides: TGCGCCAGCAGATCGAGGACAGACTACGAGCAGTACTTC.

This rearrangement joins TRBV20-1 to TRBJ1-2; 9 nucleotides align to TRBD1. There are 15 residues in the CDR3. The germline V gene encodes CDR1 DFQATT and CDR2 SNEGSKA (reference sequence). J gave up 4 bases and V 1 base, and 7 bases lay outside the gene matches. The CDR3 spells CSARGVQGAGYGYTF. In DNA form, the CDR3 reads TGCAGTGCTAGAGGGGTACAGGGGGCAGGCTATGGCTACACCTTC.

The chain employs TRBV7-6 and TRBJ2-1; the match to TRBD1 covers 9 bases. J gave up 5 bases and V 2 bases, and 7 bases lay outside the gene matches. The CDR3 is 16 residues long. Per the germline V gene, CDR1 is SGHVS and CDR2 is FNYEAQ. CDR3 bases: TGTGCCAGCAGCTTAATGGGACAGGGTTGGAACAATGAGCAGTTCTTC. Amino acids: CASSLMGQGWNNEQFF. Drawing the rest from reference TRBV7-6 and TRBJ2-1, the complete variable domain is GAGVSQSPRYKVTKRGQDVALRCDPISGHVSLYWYRQALGQGPEFLTYFNYEAQQDKSGLPNDRFSAERPEGSISTLTIQRTEQRDSAMYRCASSLMGQGWNNEQFFGPGTRLTVL.

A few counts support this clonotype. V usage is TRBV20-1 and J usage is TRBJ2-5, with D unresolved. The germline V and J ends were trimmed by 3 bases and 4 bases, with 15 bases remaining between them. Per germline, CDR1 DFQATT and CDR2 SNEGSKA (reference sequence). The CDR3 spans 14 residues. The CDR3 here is CSASGPGIGETQYF. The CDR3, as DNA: TGCAGTGCTAGTGGTCCCGGAATTGGAGAGACCCAGTACTTC.

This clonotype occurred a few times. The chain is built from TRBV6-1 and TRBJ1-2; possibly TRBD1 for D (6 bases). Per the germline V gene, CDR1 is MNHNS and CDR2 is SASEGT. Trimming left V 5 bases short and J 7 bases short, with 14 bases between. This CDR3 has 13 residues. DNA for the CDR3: TGTGCCAGCAGTCCGACAGGCGTCCGTGGCTACACCTTC. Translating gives CASSPTGVRGYTF.

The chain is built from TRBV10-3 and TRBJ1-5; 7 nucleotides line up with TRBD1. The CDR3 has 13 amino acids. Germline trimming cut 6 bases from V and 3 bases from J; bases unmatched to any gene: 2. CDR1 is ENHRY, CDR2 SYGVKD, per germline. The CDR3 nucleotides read TGTGCCATCAGGGGACAGCTCAATCAGCCCCAGCATTTT. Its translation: CAIRGQLNQPQHF.

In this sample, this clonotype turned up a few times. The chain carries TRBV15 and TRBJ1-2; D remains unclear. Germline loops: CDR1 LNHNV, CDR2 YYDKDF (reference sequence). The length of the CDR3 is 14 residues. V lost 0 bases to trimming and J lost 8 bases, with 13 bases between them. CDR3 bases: TGTGCCACCAGCAGAGATGTCAGTATGGGGGGCTACACCTTC. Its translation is CATSRDVSMGGYTF.